The 17 T cell receptor beta chains presented below share a single source sample, sequenced in a study of identifying expanded T cells in peripheral blood. TCRdb's table, derived via immunoSEQ multiplex PCR, lists solely in-frame clones and lacks some. The sample contains 75,000 to 100,000 clones, about 88% of which appear only once. The sequenced sample was blood. The source of these receptors is a person between 18 and 75 years old in good health.

The chain joins TRBV11-3 to TRBJ2-7, with TRBD1 matching 7 bases. This CDR3 is built from 17 residues. Germline values: CDR1 SGHNT, CDR2 YENEEA. With 2 bases clipped from V and 3 bases from J, the junction kept 13 bases outside the gene matches. As DNA, the CDR3 is TGTGCCAGCAGCTTATTTGCGTTGGGACAGCTGTTCTACGAGCAGTACTTC. It encodes CASSLFALGQLFYEQYF.

The chain combines TRBV5-1 with TRBJ2-7, with no clear D. Germline CDR1 is SGHRS and CDR2 is YFSETQ. The CDR3 covers 12 residues. The ends were cut back, 3 bases at V and 3 bases at J, with 7 bases in the middle. CDR3 sequence: CASSSDGYEQYF. The CDR3 DNA follows: TGCGCCAGCAGCTCCGACGGCTACGAGCAGTACTTC.

V and J are TRBV30 and TRBJ2-7; D is perhaps TRBD1 (5 bases). Trimming pared 2 bases from V and 1 base from J, leaving 6 bases between. This CDR3 spans 12 amino acids. Germline lookup yields CDR1 GTSNPN and CDR2 SVGIG (reference sequence). CDR3 protein: CAWSSGSYEQYF. CDR3 in DNA: TGTGCCTGGAGTTCAGGGTCCTACGAGCAGTACTTC.

The chain carries TRBV18 and TRBJ2-1, with a possible D match to TRBD1 (5 bases). The CDR3 runs 12 residues. CDR1 and CDR2 from the germline V gene are KGHSH and LQKENI. The ends were cut back, 2 bases at V and 10 bases at J, with 9 bases in the middle. CDR3 region: CASSPNPGEQFF. For the CDR3, the DNA is TGTGCCAGCTCACCAAATCCAGGGGAGCAGTTCTTC.

The CDR3 reads CASKFGQGSYEQYF. CDR3 sequence (DNA): TGTGCCAGTAAATTCGGACAGGGGTCTTACGAGCAGTACTTC. This sequence joins TRBV19 and TRBJ2-7; 9 nucleotides match TRBD1. V lost 7 bases and J lost 4; bases outside the gene matches: 8. Germline assignment: CDR1 LNHDA and CDR2 SQIVND (reference sequence). The CDR3 totals 14 residues.

The J gene is TRBJ1-3, the V gene TRBV10-3, with no clear D. Deletions cut 3 bases from V and 4 bases from J, with 10 bases between. CDR3 size: 14 residues. CDR1 is ENHRY and CDR2 is SYGVKD in the germline V gene. CDR3 loop: CAISDEITGNTIYF. In DNA, the CDR3 is TGTGCCATCAGTGATGAAATTACAGGAAACACCATATATTTT.

The chain has TRBV4-3 and TRBJ1-1; 10 bases are shared with TRBD1. The junction had 7 bases not matched to a gene; V was cut back by 1 base and J by 5 bases. The length of the CDR3 is 16 residues. Germline CDR1 and CDR2: LGHNA and YSLEER. CDR3 loop: CASSQADRGLSTEAFF. The CDR3 DNA sequence: TGCGCCAGCAGCCAAGCCGACAGGGGGCTGAGTACTGAAGCTTTCTTT.

The chain uses TRBV18 and TRBJ2-5, with 11 bases matching TRBD2. With V trimmed by 2 bases and J by 5 bases, 1 base remained unmatched. The germline CDR1 and CDR2 sequences are KGHSH and LQKENI. CDR3 length: 14 amino acids. In DNA form, the CDR3 reads TGTGCCAGCTCACCAACTAGCGGGAGTGAGACCCAGTACTTC. It codes for CASSPTSGSETQYF.

The CDR3 DNA sequence: TGTGCCAGCAGCCCTGGAGGGGACCAAGAGACCCAGTACTTC. Amino acids: CASSPGGDQETQYF. The chain employs TRBV7-6 and TRBJ2-5; tentative D call: TRBD2 (6 bases). Per germline, CDR1 SGHVS and CDR2 FNYEAQ. This CDR3 spans 14 amino acids. The V end lost 5 bases, the J end lost 0 bases, and 10 bases lay between the germline ends.

This clone was picked up one time. The J gene is TRBJ1-5, the V gene TRBV6-5; possibly TRBD1 for D (5 bases). CDR1 MNHEY and CDR2 SVGAGI come from the germline V gene. Trimming stripped 6 bases from V and 6 bases from J, with 12 bases between. The CDR3 extends over 13 amino acids. As DNA, the CDR3 is TGTGCCAGCAGCCGTACAGGAGGTCAGCCCCAGCATTTT. It is translated as CASSRTGGQPQHF.

The rearrangement links TRBV19 to TRBJ2-1; TRBD2 aligns across 7 bases. Germline V gene sequence: CDR1 LNHDA, CDR2 SQIVND (reference sequence). This CDR3 comprises 16 residues. With 1 base clipped from V and 3 bases from J, the junction kept 6 bases outside the gene matches. CDR3 loop: CASSIALGGYYNEQFF. In DNA form, the CDR3 reads TGTGCCAGTAGTATAGCGCTCGGGGGGTACTACAATGAGCAGTTCTTC.

The chain couples TRBV7-3 to TRBJ2-5; 12 bases agree with TRBD2. From germline, CDR1 is SGHTA and CDR2 FQGTGA. The V gene end was trimmed by 4 bases and the J gene end by 4 bases; junction bases not matched to a gene: 13. The CDR3 is 18 amino acids. The CDR3 region is CASSSGLAGRGAGETQYF. CDR3 DNA: TGTGCCAGCAGCTCTGGACTAGCGGGAAGGGGCGCGGGAGAGACCCAGTACTTC.

The chain has TRBV11-3 and TRBJ1-2; D gene unclear. Trimming pared 4 bases from V and 0 bases from J, leaving 15 bases between. The CDR3 runs to 16 residues. In germline, CDR1 is SGHNT, CDR2 YENEEA. The CDR3 protein is CASSSQAGPTNYGYTF. CDR3 DNA sequence: TGTGCCAGCAGCTCCCAGGCCGGGCCAACTAACTATGGCTACACCTTC.

Only a few counts were recorded for this clone. V is TRBV6-1 and J is TRBJ2-7; weak D call: TRBD2 (5 bases). Trimming left V 3 bases short and J 0 bases short, with 12 bases between. Germline CDR1 MNHNS, CDR2 SASEGT. The CDR3 extends over 15 amino acids. CDR3 residues: CASSETAGDSYEQYF. CDR3 DNA sequence: TGTGCCAGCAGTGAGACGGCGGGTGACTCCTACGAGCAGTACTTC.

The chain carries TRBV7-2 and TRBJ2-1; possibly TRBD2 for D (5 bases). The CDR3 is 13 amino acids. Germline V gene data show CDR1 as SGHTA and CDR2 as FQGNSA. V was shortened by 2 bases and J by 5 bases, with 7 bases between the two germline ends. The CDR3 sequence: CASSLWENNEQFF. In DNA, the CDR3 is TGTGCCAGCAGCTTATGGGAGAACAATGAGCAGTTCTTC.

The chain recombines TRBV6-4 with TRBJ1-5, with D possibly matching TRBD1 (5 bases). This CDR3 comprises 13 residues. Germline V gene sequence: CDR1 MRHNA, CDR2 SNTAGT. Trimming removed 3 bases at V and 6 bases at J, with 9 bases between. CDR3 protein: CASSEGGGQPQHF. The CDR3 DNA reads as TGTGCCAGCAGTGAGGGGGGTGGTCAGCCCCAGCATTTT.

CDR3 protein: CASSEGNTGELFF. CDR3 DNA sequence: TGTGCCAGCAGTGAGGGAAACACCGGGGAGCTGTTTTTT. The rearrangement links TRBV6-4 to TRBJ2-2; no definite D call. Trimming left V 3 bases short and J 2 bases short, with 4 bases between. This CDR3 has 13 amino acids. Germline V CDR1 and CDR2: MRHNA, SNTAGT.